Below, 5 T cell receptor beta chains from the same sample are listed, as sequenced in a study of vaccination effects on CD4 cells after COVID-19. Antigen-specific CD4+ T cells were expanded (with viral peptide pools) by the ViraFEST assay ahead of sequencing. Culture lasted about 10 days before CD4+ T cell isolation. The person had a PCR-confirmed SARS-CoV-2 infection during March to December 2020. Sequencing was performed with immunoSEQ multiplex PCR; in TCRdb, only in-frame clones are kept and a portion is missing. The sample includes roughly 25,000 clones, more than 75% seen only once; the top ten take 15% to 20%. Their specific antigens are unknown. The starting material was CD4+ T cells from PBMCs cultured with HCoV-NL63 spike peptides, obtained before COVID-19 vaccination. The receptor set was obtained from a human donor who had a prior SARS-CoV-2 infection.

The chain employs TRBV27 and TRBJ1-2, with D perhaps TRBD1 (5 bases). V lost 1 base, J lost 8 bases, and 14 bases lay in between. CDR1 is MNHEY and CDR2 is SMNVEV in the germline V gene (reference sequence). The CDR3 runs 14 residues. CDR3 loop: CASSLFGGRLGYTF. In DNA form, the CDR3 reads TGTGCCAGCAGTTTATTCGGGGGGAGACTGGGCTACACCTTC.

The table lists this clone with a few counts. The chain carries TRBV12-2 and TRBJ2-7; no check of the table's D call, TRBD2, against the DNA was made. TRBV12-2 is a documented pseudogene. This CDR3 is 15 amino acids long. CDR3 protein: CASRLGAPGGYEQYF. CDR3 DNA: TGTGCAAGTCGCTTGGGAGCCCCCGGTGGTTACGAGCAGTACTTC.

This chain links TRBV7-9 with TRBJ2-7; D may correspond to TRBD1 or TRBD2 (6 bases each). CDR1 and CDR2 (germline): SEHNR, FQNEAQ (reference sequence). This CDR3 is built from 14 residues. V was shortened by 1 base and J by 2 bases, with 9 bases between the two germline ends. CDR3 sequence (DNA): TGTGCCAGCAGCTTAGAGGGGGGACCCTACGAGCAGTACTTC. Amino acid sequence: CASSLEGGPYEQYF.

By frequency in the sample, this clone is medium-sized. The chain combines TRBV6-1 with TRBJ1-6; D may be TRBD1 (5 bases). The CDR3 sequence is 15 residues long. Germline values: CDR1 MNHNS, CDR2 SASEGT. V lost 3 bases to trimming and J lost 11 bases, with 17 bases between them. CDR3 protein: CASSEQTKGTTPLHF. The CDR3 DNA follows: TGTGCCAGCAGTGAGCAGACAAAAGGGACGACACCCCTCCACTTT.

This clone appeared a single time. This chain uses TRBV7-8 with TRBJ1-6, with 7 positions matching TRBD1. J gave up 7 bases and V 4 bases, and 10 bases lay outside the gene matches. This CDR3 region has 16 residues. Germline V lookup: CDR1 SGHVS, CDR2 FQNEAQ. The CDR3 DNA sequence: TGTGCCAGCAGCTCCATAGGACAGGCTTTCAATTCACCCCTCCACTTT. It is translated as CASSSIGQAFNSPLHF. The complete variable domain, with remaining parts taken from reference TRBV7-8 and TRBJ1-6, reads GAGVSQSPRYKVAKRGQDVALRCDPISGHVSLFWYQQALGQGPEFLTYFQNEAQLDKSGLPSDRFFAERPEGSVSTLKIQRTQQEDSAVYLCASSSIGQAFNSPLHFGNGTRLTVT.